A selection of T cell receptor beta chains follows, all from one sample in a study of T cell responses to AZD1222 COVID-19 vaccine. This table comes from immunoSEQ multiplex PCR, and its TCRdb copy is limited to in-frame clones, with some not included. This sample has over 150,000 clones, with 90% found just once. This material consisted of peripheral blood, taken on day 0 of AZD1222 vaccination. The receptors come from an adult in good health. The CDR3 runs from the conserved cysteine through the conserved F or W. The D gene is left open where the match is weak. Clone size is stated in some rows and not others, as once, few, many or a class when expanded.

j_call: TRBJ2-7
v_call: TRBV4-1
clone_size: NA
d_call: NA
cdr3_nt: TGCGCCAGCAGCCAAGGTCGTGGGGGGCCTACCGCCTACGAGCAGTACTTC
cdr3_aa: CASSQGRGGPTAYEQYF

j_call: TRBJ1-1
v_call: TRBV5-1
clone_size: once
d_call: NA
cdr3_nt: TGCGCCAGCAAGGCAGGGAAAACGGGGACTGAAGCTTTCTTT
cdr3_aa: CASKAGKTGTEAFF

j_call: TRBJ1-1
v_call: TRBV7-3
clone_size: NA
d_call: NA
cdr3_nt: TGTGCCAGCAGCTTAGGACGGTACACTGAAGCTTTCTTT
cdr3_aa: CASSLGRYTEAFF

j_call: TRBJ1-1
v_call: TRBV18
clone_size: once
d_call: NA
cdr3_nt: TGTGCCAGCTCACCGAACCAGGATGTGAACACTGAAGCTTTCTTT
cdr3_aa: CASSPNQDVNTEAFF

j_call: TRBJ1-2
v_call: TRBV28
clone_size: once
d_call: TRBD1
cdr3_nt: TGTGCCAGCAGTCCACAGGGGGCTAGCTATGGCTACACCTTC
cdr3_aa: CASSPQGASYGYTF

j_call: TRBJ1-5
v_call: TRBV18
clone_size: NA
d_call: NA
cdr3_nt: TGTGCCAGCTCACCAGGAGGGACGAGCAATCAGCCCCAGCATTTT
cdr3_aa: CASSPGGTSNQPQHF

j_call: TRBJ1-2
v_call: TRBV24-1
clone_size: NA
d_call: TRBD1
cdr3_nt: TGTGCCACCAGTGACCGCGGGACAGGCTATGGCTACACCTTC
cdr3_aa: CATSDRGTGYGYTF

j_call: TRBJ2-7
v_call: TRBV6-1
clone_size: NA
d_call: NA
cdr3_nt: TGTGCCAGCAGTGAAAACCTCGCAGCCTCCTACGAGCAGTACTTC
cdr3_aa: CASSENLAASYEQYF

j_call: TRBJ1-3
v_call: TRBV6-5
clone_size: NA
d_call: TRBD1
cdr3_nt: TGTGCCAGCAGAACAGGGGGCGGGGTGAGCACCATATATTTT
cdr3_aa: CASRTGGGVSTIYF

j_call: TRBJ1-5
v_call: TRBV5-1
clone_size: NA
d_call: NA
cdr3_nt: TGCGCCAGCAGTTTTGGGGTCAGGGAGGAAAATCAGCCCCAGCATTTT
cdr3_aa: CASSFGVREENQPQHF

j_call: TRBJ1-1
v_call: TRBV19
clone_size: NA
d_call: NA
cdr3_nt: TGTGCCAGTAGACCAGGGACAAGGGGCTTGAACACTGAAGCTTTCTTT
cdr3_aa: CASRPGTRGLNTEAFF

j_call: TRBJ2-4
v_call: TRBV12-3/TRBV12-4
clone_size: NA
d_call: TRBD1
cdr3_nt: TGTGCCAGCAGAGACAGGGGATGGAACATTCAGTACTTC
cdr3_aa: CASRDRGWNIQYF

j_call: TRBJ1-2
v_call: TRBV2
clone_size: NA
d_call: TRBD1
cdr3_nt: TGTGCCAGCAGTACGAACCCGGGACAGGGAAATGGCTACACCTTC
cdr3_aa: CASSTNPGQGNGYTF

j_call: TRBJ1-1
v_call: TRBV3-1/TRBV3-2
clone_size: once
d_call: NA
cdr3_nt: TGTGCCAGCAGCCAAGATCGAGGGGGAAGGTTCCGCCGAGCTTTCTTT
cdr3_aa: CASSQDRGGRFRRAFF

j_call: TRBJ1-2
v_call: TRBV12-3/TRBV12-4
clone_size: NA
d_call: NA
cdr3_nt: TGTGCCAGCAGTTTTTATGGAACTTCTGGCTACACCTTC
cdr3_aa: CASSFYGTSGYTF

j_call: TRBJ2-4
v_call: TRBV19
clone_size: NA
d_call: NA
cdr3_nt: TGTGCCAGTAGTATGGAGTTAACCAAAAACATTCAGTACTTC
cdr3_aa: CASSMELTKNIQYF

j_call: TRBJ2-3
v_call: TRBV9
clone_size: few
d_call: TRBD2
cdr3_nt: TGTGCCAGCAGCGTAGCGGGGGGAATTGCAGATACGCAGTATTTT
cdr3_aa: CASSVAGGIADTQYF

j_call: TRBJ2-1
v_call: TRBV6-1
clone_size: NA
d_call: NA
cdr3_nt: TGTGCCAGCAGTGAAGACTCGGGGAGCGGCTCTGAGCAGTTCTTC
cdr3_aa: CASSEDSGSGSEQFF

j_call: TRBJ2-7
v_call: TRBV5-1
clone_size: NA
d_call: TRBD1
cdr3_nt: TGCGCCAGCAGCTTGGGGACCGGGACAGGGCGGATCACACCCTACGAGCAGTACTTC
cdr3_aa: CASSLGTGTGRITPYEQYF

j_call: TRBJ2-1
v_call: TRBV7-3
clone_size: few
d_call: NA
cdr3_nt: TGTGCCAGCAGCTTAATAGTAGGGGAGCAGTTCTTC
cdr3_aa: CASSLIVGEQFF

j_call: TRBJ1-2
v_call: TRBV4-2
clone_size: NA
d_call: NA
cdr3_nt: TGTGCCAGCAGCGTTGGGCAGGAAGTTAACTATGGCTACACCTTC
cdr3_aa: CASSVGQEVNYGYTF

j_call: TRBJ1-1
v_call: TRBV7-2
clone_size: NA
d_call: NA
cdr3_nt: TGTGCCAGCAGCTCCGGCAACGGGGGCACTGAAGCTTTCTTT
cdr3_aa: CASSSGNGGTEAFF

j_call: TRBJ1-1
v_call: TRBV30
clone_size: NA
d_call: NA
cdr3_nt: TGTGCCTGGAGCGGGCAGGGGAACATTGAAGCTTTCTTT
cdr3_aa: CAWSGQGNIEAFF

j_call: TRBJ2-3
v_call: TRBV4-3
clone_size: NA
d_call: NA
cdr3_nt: TGCGCCAGCAGCCAGGTTAGGAAGGATACGCAGTATTTT
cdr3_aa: CASSQVRKDTQYF

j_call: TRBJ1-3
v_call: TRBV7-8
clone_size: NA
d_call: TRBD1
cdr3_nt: TGTGCCAGCAGCTCTTACACAGGGGTTGTGTCCCAAGGCTCTGGAAACACCATATATTTT
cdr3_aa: CASSSYTGVVSQGSGNTIYF

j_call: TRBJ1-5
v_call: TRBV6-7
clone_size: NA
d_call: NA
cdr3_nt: TGTGCCAGCAGTTACAGAGGGAAGAACAATCAGCCCCAGCATTTT
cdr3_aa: CASSYRGKNNQPQHF

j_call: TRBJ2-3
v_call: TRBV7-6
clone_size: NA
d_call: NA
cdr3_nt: TGTGCCAGCAGCTCCGTCCCCGCGCCGGGGAACACAGATACGCAGTATTTT
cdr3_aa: CASSSVPAPGNTDTQYF